The clone carrying this T cell receptor (beta chain) was detected a few times. Germline V gene data show CDR1 as MNHEY and CDR2 as SVGAGI. The V and J ends lost 3 bases and 3 bases respectively, with 17 bases between them. The CDR3 is 16 amino acids. This entry is derived from a study of cytotoxic CD8 clonotypes in ibrutinib-treated CLL. The intended depth for sequencing was 1 in 200,000 to 1 in 1 million T cells. Sequenced by immunoSEQ multiplex PCR; TCRdb stores in-frame clones only, minus some. The table has about 270,000 clones, less than 85% seen once. V gene TRBV6-5 combines with J gene TRBJ1-2; no definite D call. Sequencing was performed on PBMCs, taken at disease progression, from a patient treated with ibrutinib. The receptor's source is a human donor with chronic lymphocytic leukemia. The CDR3 DNA reads TGTGCCAGCAGTTATGTTGGTTCTGGAGGGTACTATGGCTACACCTTC. Residues: CASSYVGSGGYYGYTF.